Below, 26 T cell receptor beta chains from the same sample are listed, as sequenced in a study of CD8+ T cells in alopecia areata (dated by TCRdb to between 2017 and 2018). The time point label here, explained by the study, means: around 29 days on oral tofacitinib. The sample's treatment or condition label, decoded: oral pan-JAK inhibitor, 5-10 mg twice daily. The method behind the library was the immunoSEQ multiplex PCR assay. RNA was extracted from all samples and reverse transcribed into cDNA, which served as template for TCR sequencing. TCRdb carries this immuneACCESS record with in-frame sequences only. Its versions omit some clonotypes, under half of them owing to an unresolved V gene in the studies checked, with the rest unexplained. The sample records about 220,000 clones, around three fifths of which are singletons. The ten top clones hold roughly 1.5% of the sample. The sequencing used CD4+ T cells sorted from blood, collected at week 4, from a patient treated with tofacitinib. The receptors here all came from a human donor with alopecia areata.

The chain combines TRBV25-1 with TRBJ1-2, with 8 nucleotides matching TRBD1. Germline V gene sequence: CDR1 MGHDK, CDR2 SYGVNS. The CDR3 is 13 amino acids. With 3 bases clipped from V and 8 bases from J, the junction kept 5 bases outside the gene matches. The CDR3, as DNA: TGTGCCAGCAGTGATTGGACAGGGCACGGCTACACCTTC. Translation: CASSDWTGHGYTF.

This rearrangement joins TRBV7-3 to TRBJ1-2; 8 bases align to TRBD1. Germline CDR1 reads SGHTA; CDR2 reads FQGTGA. Unmatched junction bases numbered 6, after V lost 5 bases and J lost 1 base. The CDR3 is made up of 15 amino acids. The CDR3: CASSPQGAGNYGYTF. CDR3 DNA: TGTGCCAGCAGCCCCCAGGGGGCTGGTAACTATGGCTACACCTTC.

This clone was detected only once. The J gene is TRBJ1-6, the V gene TRBV7-3; TRBD1 agrees at 11 bases. There are 15 residues in the CDR3. J was trimmed by 8 bases and V by 1 base; bases with no gene match: 1. The germline CDR1 and CDR2 sequences are SGHTA and FQGTGA. The chain's CDR3 is CASSLRGQGDSPLHF. CDR3 nucleotide sequence: TGTGCCAGCAGCTTAAGGGGACAGGGGGATTCACCCCTCCACTTT.

This clone was seen more than once but under ten times. The J gene is TRBJ1-6, the V gene TRBV27, with 8 bases aligning to TRBD1. The junction had 4 bases not matched to a gene; V was cut back by 5 bases and J by 7 bases. The CDR3 has 14 residues. The germline V gene encodes CDR1 MNHEY and CDR2 SMNVEV (reference sequence). The CDR3 spells CASSADRVNSPLHF. CDR3 DNA sequence: TGTGCCAGCAGTGCGGACAGGGTGAATTCACCCCTCCACTTT.

V is TRBV29-1 and J is TRBJ1-2, with 8 positions matching TRBD1. The germline CDR1 and CDR2 sequences are SQVTM and ANQGSEA. V dropped 3 bases and J dropped 3; count of bases not matched to a gene: 12. CDR3 size: 16 residues. CDR3 DNA sequence: TGCAGCGTTGACCCCACCCATGGACAGGGAGACTATGGCTACACCTTC. It codes for CSVDPTHGQGDYGYTF.

This clone was counted a few times. This sequence joins TRBV29-1 and TRBJ1-2, with 7 bases fitting TRBD1. Germline trimming cut 1 base from V and 4 bases from J; bases unmatched to any gene: 6. Germline lookup yields CDR1 SQVTM and CDR2 ANQGSEA. The CDR3 is 14 amino acids. The CDR3, as DNA: TGCAGCGTTGAAGGAGGCAGGGACAGCTATGGCTACACCTTC. It is translated as CSVEGGRDSYGYTF.

This chain uses TRBV25-1 with TRBJ1-4, with D tentatively TRBD1 (5 bases). Germline V gene lookup returns CDR1 MGHDK and CDR2 SYGVNS. The CDR3 has 15 amino acids. The germline V and J ends were trimmed by 4 bases and 3 bases, with 12 bases remaining between them. The chain's CDR3 is CASSASGLSNEKLFF. In nucleotides, the CDR3 is TGTGCCAGCAGTGCCTCAGGGTTGTCTAATGAAAAACTGTTTTTT.

This clone has a handful of counts. The genes are TRBV30 and TRBJ2-5; 7 positions match TRBD1. Germline trimming cut 1 base from V and 0 bases from J; bases unmatched to any gene: 11. Per germline, CDR1 GTSNPN and CDR2 SVGIG (reference sequence). This CDR3 region has 17 residues. The chain's CDR3 is CAWSGKPGQQYQETQYF. As DNA, the CDR3 is TGTGCCTGGAGTGGAAAACCGGGACAGCAGTACCAAGAGACCCAGTACTTC.

The rearrangement links TRBV15 to TRBJ1-1; no definite D call. V was clipped by 0 bases and J by 2 bases, with 7 bases between them. Germline V gene lookup returns CDR1 LNHNV and CDR2 YYDKDF (reference sequence). This CDR3 is 14 amino acids long. CDR3 loop: CATSRDHSNTEAFF. The CDR3 nucleotides are TGTGCCACCAGCAGAGATCACAGTAACACTGAAGCTTTCTTT.

J is TRBJ1-2 and V is TRBV29-1; D not certain. V lost 3 bases to trimming and J lost 4 bases, with 6 bases between them. Germline loops: CDR1 SQVTM, CDR2 ANQGSEA. This CDR3 comprises 11 residues. The CDR3 DNA follows: TGCAGCGTTGATTTGGCCTATGGCTACACCTTC. It codes for CSVDLAYGYTF.

This clone was recorded once. The chain employs TRBV30 and TRBJ1-3, with D hard to call. This CDR3 has 14 amino acids. The V end was cut by 1 base, the J end by 4 bases, with 11 bases between. Germline values: CDR1 GTSNPN, CDR2 SVGIG (reference sequence). The CDR3 DNA reads TGTGCCTGGAGTGAGAGAGGATCGGGAAACACCATATATTTT. Protein: CAWSERGSGNTIYF. Full variable domain (missing parts from reference TRBV30 and TRBJ1-3): SQTIHQWPATLVQPVGSPLSLECTVEGTSNPNLYWYRQAAGRGLQLLFYSVGIGQISSEVPQNLSASRPQDRQFILSSKKLLLSDSGFYLCAWSERGSGNTIYFGEGSWLTVV.

This clone was picked up a small number of times. V is TRBV27 and J is TRBJ1-6; TRBD1 agrees at 7 bases. The germline CDR1 and CDR2 sequences are MNHEY and SMNVEV (reference sequence). V shed 6 bases, J shed 0 bases, and the junction held 17 bases outside the gene matches. There are 20 residues in the CDR3. The DNA for the CDR3 is TGTGCCAGCAGCTCACTTCCGGGACAGTCCTTCAACTCCTATAATTCACCCCTCCACTTT. It translates to CASSSLPGQSFNSYNSPLHF.

The rearrangement links TRBV18 to TRBJ1-1, with D uncertain. V lost 2 bases and J lost 1, with 8 bases in between. Germline V CDR1 and CDR2: KGHSH, LQKENI. CDR3 length: 14 amino acids. Written as DNA, the CDR3 is TGTGCCAGCTCACCAGGAGCTGCGAACACTGAAGCTTTCTTT. Its translation: CASSPGAANTEAFF.

This clone turned up a few times. V usage is TRBV5-6 and J usage is TRBJ1-4, with D perhaps matching TRBD1 (6 bases). Trimming shortened V by 4 bases and J by 8 bases, and 18 bases separated the two germline ends. This CDR3 comprises 15 residues. CDR1 SGHDT and CDR2 YYEEEE come from the germline V gene. The CDR3 DNA reads as TGTGCCAGCAGCCCAACAGCAGGGGAGAAAGAAAAACTGTTTTTT. This codes for CASSPTAGEKEKLFF.

With regard to this clone: Other DNA variants within this sample encode the same CDR3. The chain links TRBV18 to TRBJ1-2, with D hard to call. The V gene lost 3 bases and the J gene lost 2 bases, with 7 bases spanning the gap. Looked up from germline, CDR1 is KGHSH and CDR2 is LQKENI. The length of the CDR3 is 13 residues. CDR3 sequence (DNA): TGTGCCAGCTCACCCGGGCAGAACTATGGCTACACCTTC. It codes for CASSPGQNYGYTF.

The rearrangement links TRBV7-2 to TRBJ1-2; D unclear. This CDR3 is 15 amino acids long. V was shortened by 5 bases and J by 0 bases, with 13 bases between the two germline ends. CDR1 and CDR2 (germline): SGHTA, FQGNSA. The CDR3 loop reads CASSPTSGSNYGYTF. Here the CDR3 DNA reads TGTGCCAGCAGCCCCACATCGGGATCTAACTATGGCTACACCTTC.

This clone appeared many times. V gene TRBV11-3 combines with J gene TRBJ2-3, with a weak D call TRBD2 (5 bases). Germline V CDR1 and CDR2: SGHNT, YENEEA. The CDR3 consists of 13 residues. Trimming stripped 5 bases from V and 6 bases from J, with 12 bases between. The CDR3 reads CASSINLADTQYF. CDR3 bases: TGTGCCAGCAGCATAAATTTAGCGGATACGCAGTATTTT.

The chain uses TRBV29-1 and TRBJ2-3; TRBD2 matches 9 bases. Germline assignment: CDR1 SQVTM and CDR2 ANQGSEA. The J segment lost 3 bases and the V segment lost 7 bases, leaving 5 bases of the junction unmatched. CDR3 length equals 13 residues. CDR3 in DNA: TGCAGCGCCGGGGGACTAGCTACAGATACGCAGTATTTT. As protein: CSAGGLATDTQYF.

The chain recombines TRBV30 with TRBJ1-5, with D unresolved. Trimming left V 5 bases short and J 7 bases short, with 15 bases between. This CDR3 has 13 residues. Looked up from germline, CDR1 is GTSNPN and CDR2 is SVGIG (reference sequence). The CDR3: CAWGDRTGQPQHF. The CDR3 nucleotides read TGTGCCTGGGGTGACCGAACTGGCCAGCCCCAGCATTTT.

Concerning this clone itself: Additional DNA sequences in this sample encode the identical CDR3. The CDR3 sequence is CASSLGEREKLFF. The DNA for the CDR3 is TGTGCCAGCAGCTTAGGGGAGAGGGAAAAACTGTTTTTT. The gene calls are TRBV7-2 and TRBJ1-4; D unresolved. Germline V CDR1 and CDR2: SGHTA, FQGNSA. V shed 1 base and J shed 8 bases, with 8 bases lying between them. The CDR3 extends over 13 amino acids.

The V gene is TRBV7-2, the J gene TRBJ2-7, with D hard to call. CDR3 length: 15 residues. V dropped 5 bases and J dropped 0 bases, with 14 bases sitting between them. CDR1 is SGHTA, CDR2 FQGNSA, per germline. The CDR3 sequence: CASSPPRQGSYEQYF. The CDR3 DNA sequence: TGTGCCAGCAGCCCACCACGTCAAGGCTCCTACGAGCAGTACTTC.

This clone has a handful of counts. One end of the junction varies from germline; a read error may be responsible. This chain uses TRBV11-3 with TRBJ1-6, with unresolved D. From germline, CDR1 is SGHNT and CDR2 YENEEA. The CDR3 extends over 15 amino acids. CDR3 region: CASSLDVVDDSPLHF. For the CDR3, the DNA is TGTGCCAGCAGCCTAGACGTGGTGGATGATTCACCCCTCCACTTT.

This clone has a single count. The CDR3 bases are TGTGCCTATGACAGGGGTAATGGCTACACCTTC. Its protein is CAYDRGNGYTF. The chain carries TRBV30 and TRBJ1-2; 8 positions agree with TRBD1. The germline CDR1 and CDR2 sequences are GTSNPN and SVGIG (reference sequence). The CDR3 is made up of 11 amino acids. Trimming took 7 bases from V and 6 from J; bases not matched to a gene: 4.

This clone showed up just once. This specimen includes other DNA sequences encoding the same CDR3. The chain couples TRBV20-1 to TRBJ2-7, with a weak D call TRBD1 (5 bases). There are 11 residues in the CDR3. With 1 base removed from V and 5 bases from J, the gap between germline ends came to 6 bases. In germline, CDR1 is DFQATT, CDR2 SNEGSKA (reference sequence). The DNA of the CDR3 is TGCAGTGCTAGAGGGGGCGACGAGCAGTACTTC. Translated: CSARGGDEQYF.

The gene calls are TRBV10-2 and TRBJ1-2; a possible D gene is TRBD1 (5 bases). From germline, CDR1 is WSHSY and CDR2 SAAADI. V lost 3 bases, J lost 7 bases, and 12 bases lay in between. This CDR3 has 13 residues. CDR3 in DNA: TGCGCCAGCAGTGACTCAGGGAGGAGTGGCTACACCTTC. Translating gives CASSDSGRSGYTF.

V gene TRBV2 combines with J gene TRBJ1-6, with D possibly TRBD1 on 6 matching bases. The CDR3 extends over 13 amino acids. Germline V CDR1 and CDR2: SNHLY, FYNNEI. The germline V and J ends were trimmed by 7 bases and 6 bases, with 10 bases remaining between them. CDR3 sequence reads: CASKDSSNSPLHF. The CDR3 DNA is TGTGCCAGCAAGGACAGCTCTAATTCACCCCTCCACTTT. Drawing the rest from reference TRBV2 and TRBJ1-6, the complete variable domain is EPEVTQTPSHQVTQMGQEVILRCVPISNHLYFYWYRQILGQKVEFLVSFYNNEISEKSEIFDDQFSVERPDGSNFTLKIRSTKLEDSAMYFCASKDSSNSPLHFGNGTRLTVT.